The 17 T cell receptor beta chains reported below all come from one sample, sequenced in a study of regulatory T cells in long-lasting Graves disease. Time point meaning: newly diagnosed GD, antithyroid drugs for less than 3 months. The authors made the TCR library using RNA they extracted from PBMCs. Arm-PCR with iRepertoire HTBI primers amplified the CDR3 regions for these TCR beta libraries. TCRdb itself ran the multiplex PCR reads through MiXCR, one entry per CDR3 protein. The data contain some 370,000 distinct CDR3 sequences, about 12% of them singletons. In addition, the sample was reused for a study of T cells in Graves' hyperthyroidism and ophthalmopathy.

This specimen consisted of peripheral blood mononuclear cells (PBMCs), obtained at new diagnosis, from a patient treated with antithyroid drugs. These receptors came from a woman aged 18-29 years with Graves disease.

This clonotype was detected many times. The rearrangement joins TRBV28 to TRBJ2-7, with D unclear. The CDR3 has 11 residues. Trimming took off 6 bases at V and 5 bases at J, with 8 bases between the two ends. CDR1 MDHEN and CDR2 SYDVKM come from the germline V gene. The CDR3 region is CASSPYDEQYF. The DNA of the CDR3 is TGTGCCAGCAGCCCGTACGACGAGCAGTACTTC.

The J gene is TRBJ2-1, the V gene TRBV7-6, with 16 bases matching TRBD2. Germline trimming cut 1 base from V and 0 bases from J; bases unmatched to any gene: 9. This CDR3 comprises 21 residues. Germline lookup yields CDR1 SGHVS and CDR2 FNYEAQ. The CDR3: CASSLDLGLAGGPDSYNEQFF. Here the CDR3 DNA reads TGTGCCAGCAGCTTAGACCTGGGACTAGCGGGGGGGCCGGACTCCTACAATGAGCAGTTCTTC. The full variable domain, rest sourced from reference TRBV7-6 and TRBJ2-1, is GAGVSQSPRYKVTKRGQDVALRCDPISGHVSLYWYRQALGQGPEFLTYFNYEAQQDKSGLPNDRFSAERPEGSISTLTIQRTEQRDSAMYRCASSLDLGLAGGPDSYNEQFFGPGTRLTVL.

This clonotype was recorded many times. The chain links TRBV7-2 to TRBJ2-3; D is unclear. CDR1 is SGHTA, CDR2 FQGNSA, per germline. The V and J ends lost 3 bases and 0 bases respectively, with 13 bases between them. The CDR3 contains 16 residues. In DNA form, the CDR3 reads TGTGCCAGCAGCTTGGTACAGACCCTTAGCACAGATACGCAGTATTTT. Translating gives CASSLVQTLSTDTQYF.

This clonotype was seen only a few times. This sequence joins TRBV4-3 and TRBJ1-6; D may be TRBD1 (5 bases). Germline V gene data show CDR1 as LGHNA and CDR2 as YSLEER. This CDR3 is built from 17 residues. The ends were cut back, 0 bases at V and 9 bases at J, with 18 bases in the middle. CDR3 nucleotides: TGCGCCAGCAGCCAAGATCACGGGGGAAGAGGGGTTTCACCCCTCCACTTT. Its translation is CASSQDHGGRGVSPLHF.

There are many counts of this clonotype. The J gene is TRBJ2-7, the V gene TRBV2; D is ambiguous. CDR3 length equals 11 residues. The germline gives CDR1 SNHLY, CDR2 FYNNEI. Trimming took 1 base from V and 9 from J, leaving 7 bases between them. The CDR3 region is CASSEEDRQYF. Here the CDR3 DNA reads TGTGCCAGCAGTGAAGAAGATCGGCAGTACTTC.

Details on this clonotype: Its ends do not fully match the called genes, so a read error is possible. The gene calls are TRBV11-1 and TRBJ2-1, with TRBD1 identical over 10 bases. Germline values: CDR1 SGHAT, CDR2 FQDESV (reference sequence). This CDR3 is built from 18 residues. The CDR3 nucleotides are TGTGCCAGCGGGTGGGACAGGACAGGGGGACTCTCCGACAATGAGCAGTCCTTC. Protein sequence: CASGWDRTGGLSDNEQSF.

This clonotype occurred many times. This rearrangement joins TRBV7-8 to TRBJ2-1, with 8 bases identical to TRBD1. This CDR3 contains 16 residues. V lost 5 bases and J lost 6; bases outside the gene matches: 12. The germline CDR1 and CDR2 sequences are SGHVS and FQNEAQ. CDR3 region: CASSLNRDRLFNEQFF. As DNA, the CDR3 is TGTGCCAGCAGCCTCAACCGGGACAGGCTATTCAATGAGCAGTTCTTC.

The chain carries TRBV27 and TRBJ1-2; D not resolved. Trimming pared 6 bases from V and 4 bases from J, leaving 18 bases between. The CDR3 is 15 residues long. Germline V gene lookup returns CDR1 MNHEY and CDR2 SMNVEV (reference sequence). This CDR3 reads CASRPGRPKLYGYTF. The DNA of the CDR3 is TGTGCCAGCAGGCCCGGGAGGCCCAAACTCTATGGCTACACCTTC.

The chain has TRBV5-1 and TRBJ2-5; 7 nucleotides agree with TRBD1. Per the germline V gene, CDR1 is SGHRS and CDR2 is YFSETQ. The trim removed 3 bases at V and 2 bases at J, leaving 4 bases unmatched. This CDR3 contains 14 residues. The CDR3 sequence is CASSSTGQQETQYF. CDR3 in DNA: TGCGCCAGCAGCTCGACGGGACAGCAAGAGACCCAGTACTTC.

The table lists this clonotype with a few counts. This chain joins TRBV6-5 and TRBJ1-2; no definite D call. V was clipped by 0 bases and J by 2 bases, with 10 bases between them. CDR3 length: 15 amino acids. Germline lookup yields CDR1 MNHEY and CDR2 SVGAGI. The CDR3 nucleotides are TGTGCCAGCAGTTACTCTTATGGACGGAACTATGGCTACACCTTC. This translates into CASSYSYGRNYGYTF.

This clonotype was counted ten times or more. The rearrangement links TRBV29-1 to TRBJ2-5; TRBD2 is a possible D gene (5 bases). Trimming pared 7 bases from V and 0 bases from J, leaving 21 bases between. In germline, CDR1 is SQVTM, CDR2 ANQGSEA. The CDR3 runs to 16 residues. The CDR3 DNA is TGCAGCGCCCGGCCCCTCTTAGGACTGTACCAAGAGACCCAGTACTTC. Residues: CSARPLLGLYQETQYF.

This clonotype was seen at least ten times. The J gene is TRBJ2-1, the V gene TRBV7-9, with D tentatively TRBD2 (7 bases). The CDR3 is made up of 14 amino acids. Germline V gene sequence: CDR1 SEHNR, CDR2 FQNEAQ (reference sequence). Trimming cost V 6 bases and J 9 bases, with 18 bases left between them. The CDR3 is CASSTGRALVEQFF. The CDR3 DNA is TGTGCCAGCAGTACAGGGAGGGCTTTGGTTGAGCAGTTCTTC.

This clonotype came up many times. This sequence joins TRBV12-3 or TRBV12-4 and TRBJ2-7; D is uncertain. The length of the CDR3 is 15 residues. V was trimmed by 5 bases and J by 2 bases, leaving 16 bases between them. In DNA form, the CDR3 reads TGTGCCAGCAGTCCCCATTCATTAGTAGCCTACGAGCAGTACTTC. Protein sequence: CASSPHSLVAYEQYF.

This clonotype was observed at least ten times. The chain recombines TRBV27 with TRBJ2-3; the match to TRBD2 covers 12 bases. The CDR3 runs 19 residues. In germline, CDR1 is MNHEY, CDR2 SMNVEV (reference sequence). J lost 3 bases, V lost 1 base, and 11 bases had no gene match. CDR3 DNA: TGTGCCAGCAGTTTATTCGGACTAGCGGGAAGGACTCTGACAGATACGCAGTATTTT. It codes for CASSLFGLAGRTLTDTQYF.

This clonotype was detected many times. This rearrangement joins TRBV30 to TRBJ1-1, with D possibly being TRBD1 (5 bases). Trimming removed 5 bases from V and 3 bases from J, with 10 bases in between. This CDR3 is 12 amino acids long. Per the germline V gene, CDR1 is GTSNPN and CDR2 is SVGIG (reference sequence). CDR3 amino acids: CAWGGGYTEAFF. For the CDR3, the DNA is TGTGCCTGGGGGGGGGGTTACACTGAAGCTTTCTTT.

The table lists this clonotype with many counts. This chain links TRBV19 with TRBJ2-1; maybe TRBD1 (5 bases). Germline CDR1 and CDR2: LNHDA and SQIVND (reference sequence). The CDR3 runs 12 residues. V gave up 5 bases and J gave up 7 bases, with 9 bases separating them. The CDR3 sequence is CASSVNRNEQFF. In DNA form, the CDR3 reads TGTGCCAGTAGTGTCAACAGGAATGAGCAGTTCTTC.

Points on this clonotype: A much larger clone lies a single base off, so this may be a read error. J is TRBJ1-5 and V is TRBV6-1; no reliable D call. Germline V gene sequence: CDR1 MNHNS, CDR2 SASEGT. This CDR3 comprises 14 residues. The CDR3 DNA sequence: TGTGCCATCAGTCTCTACGCTAGCAATCAGCCCCAGCATTTT. It yields the protein CAISLYASNQPQHF.